This T cell receptor (beta chain) stems from a study of blood T cell repertoires in COVID-19. Study context: Collection of acute and convalescent COVID-19 samples took place in the United States, Italy and Spain. PBMCs, B-cell-depleted T cells, or T cells provided the cDNA or gDNA that made up the material.

The V gene's germline CDR1 is MNHEY and CDR2 SMNVEV (reference sequence). There are 13 residues in the CDR3. V lost 3 bases, J lost 5 bases, and 3 bases stayed unmatched. Study processing details: Estimation of nucleated cell counts relied on the amplification of reference gene primers. Some clones are missing from TCRdb's copy, which holds only in-frame ones; the method was immunoSEQ multiplex PCR. That table supplies the V and J calls and clone size; D and trimming were determined from the DNA. The sample holds fewer than 350,000 clones, approximately 85% seen once. The material sequenced was peripheral blood. This clonotype originated in a human donor in a cohort sampled during active COVID-19. The genes are TRBV27 and TRBJ1-1, with 7 bases lining up with TRBD1. This chain's CDR3 is CASSLGTATEAFF. CDR3 sequence (DNA): TGTGCCAGCAGTTTGGGGACAGCGACTGAAGCTTTCTTT.